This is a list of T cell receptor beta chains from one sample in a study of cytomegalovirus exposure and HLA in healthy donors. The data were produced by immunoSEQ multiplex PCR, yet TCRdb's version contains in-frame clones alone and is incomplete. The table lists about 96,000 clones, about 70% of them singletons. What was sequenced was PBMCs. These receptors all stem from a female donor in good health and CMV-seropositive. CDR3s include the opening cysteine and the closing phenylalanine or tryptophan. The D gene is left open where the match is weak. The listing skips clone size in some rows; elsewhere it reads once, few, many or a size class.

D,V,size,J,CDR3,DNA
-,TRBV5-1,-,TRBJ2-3,CASSLRQGTDTQYF,TGCGCCAGCAGCCTTAGACAGGGCACAGATACGCAGTATTTT
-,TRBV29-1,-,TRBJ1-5,CSATQGYSNQPQHF,TGCAGCGCGACACAGGGCTATAGCAATCAGCCCCAGCATTTT
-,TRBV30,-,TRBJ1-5,CAWRGGLGQPQHF,TGTGCCTGGAGGGGAGGGTTGGGTCAGCCCCAGCATTTT
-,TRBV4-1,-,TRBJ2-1,CASSQSQNIGEQFF,TGCGCCAGCAGCCAGTCCCAGAATATTGGTGAGCAGTTCTTC
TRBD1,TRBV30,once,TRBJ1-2,CACNLGQGAYTF,TGTGCCTGTAACCTTGGACAGGGAGCCTACACCTTC
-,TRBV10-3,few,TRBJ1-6,CAISAGAGSNSPLHF,TGTGCCATCAGCGCCGGAGCGGGAAGCAATTCACCCCTCCACTTT
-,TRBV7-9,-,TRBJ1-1,CASSLAGGGGTEAFF,TGTGCCAGCAGCTTAGCTGGGGGGGGAGGTACTGAAGCTTTCTTT
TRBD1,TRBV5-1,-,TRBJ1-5,CASSLSGQSGQPQHF,TGCGCCAGCAGCTTATCGGGACAGTCTGGTCAGCCCCAGCATTTT
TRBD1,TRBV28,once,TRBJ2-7,CASSPWGTGGYEQYF,TGTGCCAGCAGTCCCTGGGGGACAGGGGGTTACGAGCAGTACTTC
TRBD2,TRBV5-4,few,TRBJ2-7,CASREGGTSGRRSAEQYF,TGTGCCAGCCGGGAGGGGGGTACTAGCGGGAGAAGGTCCGCCGAGCAGTACTTC
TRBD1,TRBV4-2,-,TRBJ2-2,CASSPDRGPGELFF,TGTGCCAGCAGCCCTGACAGGGGGCCCGGGGAGCTGTTTTTT
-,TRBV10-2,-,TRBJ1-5,CASGGDNGREPQHF,TGCGCCAGCGGGGGGGACAACGGTAGGGAGCCCCAGCATTTT
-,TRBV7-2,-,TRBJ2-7,CASSWGAVYEQYF,TGTGCCAGCAGCTGGGGAGCGGTCTACGAGCAGTACTTC
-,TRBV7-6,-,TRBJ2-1,CASSLPGGSYNEQFF,TGTGCCAGCAGCTTACCGGGGGGCAGCTACAATGAGCAGTTCTTC
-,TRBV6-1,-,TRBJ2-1,CASSLQENNEQFF,TGTGCCAGCAGCTTACAGGAGAACAATGAGCAGTTCTTC
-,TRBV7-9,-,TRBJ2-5,CASSPRRIQETQYF,TGTGCCAGCAGCCCTAGACGGATACAAGAGACCCAGTACTTC
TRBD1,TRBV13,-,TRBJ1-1,CASSARDRGPNTEAFF,TGTGCCAGCAGCGCGAGGGACAGGGGCCCGAACACTGAAGCTTTCTTT
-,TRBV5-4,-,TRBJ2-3,CASSLWDSPTDTQYF,TGTGCCAGCAGCTTATGGGACTCCCCCACAGATACGCAGTATTTT
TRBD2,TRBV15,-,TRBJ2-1,CATSRGAAEAGGPGEQFF,TGTGCCACCAGCAGAGGGGCAGCGGAAGCGGGAGGGCCAGGTGAGCAGTTCTTC
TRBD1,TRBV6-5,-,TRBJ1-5,CASSGTGDGNQPQHF,TGTGCCAGCAGCGGGACAGGGGATGGCAATCAGCCCCAGCATTTT
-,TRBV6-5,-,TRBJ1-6,CASSQGLHSPLHF,TGTGCCAGCAGTCAGGGATTGCATTCACCCCTCCACTTT
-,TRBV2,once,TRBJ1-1,CASIREEDTEAFF,TGTGCCAGCATCAGGGAGGAGGACACTGAAGCTTTCTTT
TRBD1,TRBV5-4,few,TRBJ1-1,CASSSHPGTGANTEAFF,TGTGCCAGCAGCTCCCACCCCGGGACAGGGGCCAACACTGAAGCTTTCTTT
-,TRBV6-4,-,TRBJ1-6,CASSEDNNSPLHF,TGTGCCAGCAGTGAGGACAATAATTCACCCCTCCACTTT
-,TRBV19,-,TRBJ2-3,CASSSPGDTQYF,TGTGCCAGTAGTAGTCCCGGAGATACGCAGTATTTT
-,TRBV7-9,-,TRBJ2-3,CASSSGLSTDTQYF,TGTGCCAGCAGCTCGGGACTTTCAACAGATACGCAGTATTTT
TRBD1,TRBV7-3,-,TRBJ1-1,CASSSQGQSSEAFF,TGTGCCAGCAGCTCACAGGGACAGTCATCTGAAGCTTTCTTT
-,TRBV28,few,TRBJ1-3,CASSTRGNTIYF,TGTGCCAGCAGTACTAGGGGAAACACCATATATTTT
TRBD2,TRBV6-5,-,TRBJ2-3,CASSPGLASDTQYF,TGTGCCAGCTCCCCGGGACTAGCGTCAGATACGCAGTATTTT
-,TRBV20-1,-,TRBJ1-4,CSARDRGKLFF,TGCAGTGCTAGAGATCGGGGGAAACTGTTTTTT
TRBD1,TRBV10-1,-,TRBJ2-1,CASSVRGTGYNEQFF,TGCGCCAGCAGTGTGCGAGGGACAGGTTACAATGAGCAGTTCTTC
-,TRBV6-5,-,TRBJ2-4,CASGLGNIQYF,TGTGCCAGCGGGCTCGGAAACATTCAGTACTTC
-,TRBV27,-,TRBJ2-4,CASRGAGRNIQYF,TGTGCCAGCAGAGGGGCAGGGAGGAACATTCAGTACTTC
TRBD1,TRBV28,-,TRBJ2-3,CASSPRGTGWGTQYF,TGTGCCAGCAGTCCCCGTGGGACAGGGTGGGGTACGCAGTATTTT
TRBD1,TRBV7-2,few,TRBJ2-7,CASSPGPGQIYEQYF,TGTGCCAGCAGCCCCGGCCCGGGACAGATATACGAGCAGTACTTC
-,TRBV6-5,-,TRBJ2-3,CASRWGGSTDTQYF,TGTGCCAGCCGATGGGGCGGATCCACAGATACGCAGTATTTT
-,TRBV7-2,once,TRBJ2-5,CASSLVTEETQYF,TGTGCCAGCAGCTTAGTCACGGAAGAGACCCAGTACTTC
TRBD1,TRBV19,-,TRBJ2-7,CASSADRESEQYF,TGTGCCAGTAGTGCAGACAGGGAATCCGAGCAGTACTTC
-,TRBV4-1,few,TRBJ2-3,CASSQALGTDTQYF,TGCGCCAGCAGCCAAGCATTAGGCACAGATACGCAGTATTTT
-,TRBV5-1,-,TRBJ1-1,CASRPTGTRTPQGAFF,TGCGCCAGCAGACCTACCGGGACACGGACTCCCCAGGGAGCTTTCTTT
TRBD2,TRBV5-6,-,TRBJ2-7,CASSPSGLAVYEQYF,TGTGCCAGCAGCCCTTCGGGACTAGCGGTTTACGAGCAGTACTTC
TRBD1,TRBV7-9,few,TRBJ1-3,CASSYLGTGRSGNTIYF,TGTGCCAGCAGCTATCTCGGGACAGGTCGCTCTGGAAACACCATATATTTT
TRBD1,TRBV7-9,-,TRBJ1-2,CASSTRDRGYGYTF,TGTGCCAGCAGCACCCGGGACAGGGGGTATGGCTACACCTTC
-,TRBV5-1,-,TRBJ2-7,CASSLGLYEQYF,TGCGCCAGCAGCTTGGGACTTTACGAGCAGTACTTC
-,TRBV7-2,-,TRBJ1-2,CASSLEGVYGYTF,TGTGCCAGCAGCTTAGAAGGGGTCTATGGCTACACCTTC
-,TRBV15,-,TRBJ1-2,CATSRDRSRGGYTF,TGTGCCACCAGCAGAGATCGGAGTCGCGGGGGCTACACCTTC
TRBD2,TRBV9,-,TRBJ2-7,CASSVGTSGVYEQYF,TGTGCCAGCAGCGTAGGAACTAGCGGAGTCTACGAGCAGTACTTC
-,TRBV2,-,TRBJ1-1,CASRGQGGTEAFF,TGTGCCAGCAGGGGGCAGGGAGGCACTGAAGCTTTCTTT
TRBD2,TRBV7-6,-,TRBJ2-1,CASSLRTSSYNEQFF,TGTGCCAGCAGCCTTCGGACTAGCAGCTACAATGAGCAGTTCTTC
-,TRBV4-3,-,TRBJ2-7,CASSQDRGSYEQYF,TGCGCCAGCAGCCAAGATAGGGGGAGTTACGAGCAGTACTTC
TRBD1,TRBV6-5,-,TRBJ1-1,CASTRTGGRTEAFF,TGTGCCAGCACCCGAACAGGGGGGAGAACTGAAGCTTTCTTT
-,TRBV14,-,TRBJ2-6,CASSREGANVLTF,TGTGCCAGCAGCCGTGAGGGGGCCAACGTCCTGACTTTC